Presented here are 14 T cell receptor beta chains from one specimen sequenced in a study of Graves' ophthalmopathy and Graves' hyperthyroidism. Amplification from RNA transcripts yielded the TCR beta CDR3 regions. HTBI primers served in a first-round RT-PCR, which a second-round multiplex PCR followed. TCRdb reprocessed the multiplex PCR reads via MiXCR and lists one record per CDR3 protein. The sample lists more than 550,000 distinct CDR3 sequences; roughly 41% were seen once. The sample consisted of peripheral blood. Receptors originate from an adult man with Graves' ophthalmopathy.

V and J are TRBV10-3 and TRBJ2-7, with D perhaps TRBD1 (5 bases). The length of the CDR3 is 15 residues. The germline V gene has CDR1 ENHRY and CDR2 SYGVKD. With 3 bases removed from V and 0 bases from J, the gap between germline ends came to 12 bases. This CDR3 reads CAISEPIDSSYEQYF. In nucleotides, the CDR3 is TGTGCCATCAGTGAACCCATAGACAGCTCCTACGAGCAGTACTTC.

This chain uses TRBV29-1 with TRBJ1-2; tentatively, D is TRBD1 (5 bases). V gave up 4 bases and J gave up 4 bases, with 13 bases separating them. Germline V gene lookup returns CDR1 SQVTM and CDR2 ANQGSEA. The CDR3 is made up of 13 amino acids. CDR3 DNA sequence: TGCAGCGTTGGAGGGCGGCAGGGCTATGGCTACACCTTC. Amino acids: CSVGGRQGYGYTF.

This chain links TRBV19 with TRBJ2-7, with 7 bases aligning to TRBD1. The CDR3 is made up of 15 amino acids. V was clipped by 2 bases and J by 2 bases; unmatched bases: 6. The germline CDR1 and CDR2 sequences are LNHDA and SQIVND (reference sequence). The CDR3 bases are TGTGCCAGTAGTATATCCTTGGGACAGACCTACGAGCAGTACTTC. This sequence encodes CASSISLGQTYEQYF.

V gene TRBV4-3 combines with J gene TRBJ1-2; D call uncertain. This CDR3 has 14 amino acids. V was trimmed by 0 bases and J by 2 bases, leaving 7 bases between them. Per the germline V gene, CDR1 is LGHNA and CDR2 is YSLEER. The CDR3 coding sequence is TGCGCCAGCAGCCAAGAGAGGTGGAACTATGGCTACACCTTC. Translation gives CASSQERWNYGYTF.

This clonotype came up many times. This sequence joins TRBV7-8 and TRBJ1-2; TRBD1 matches at 7 bases. With 4 bases clipped from V and 6 bases from J, the junction kept 8 bases outside the gene matches. This CDR3 is built from 14 residues. CDR1 is SGHVS, CDR2 FQNEAQ, per germline. CDR3 nucleotides: TGTGCCAGCAGCTCGAGGGGTACAGGGGATGGCTACACCTTC. This sequence encodes CASSSRGTGDGYTF.

The chain is built from TRBV25-1 and TRBJ1-2, with TRBD1 matching over 7 bases. The ends lost 6 bases at V and 6 bases at J; junction bases unmatched: 13. Germline V gene lookup returns CDR1 MGHDK and CDR2 SYGVNS. The CDR3 runs 15 residues. CDR3 nucleotides: TGTGCCAGCAGCAGTCCGCATGAGGGGGCGGATGGCTACACCTTC. Amino acids: CASSSPHEGADGYTF.

This chain joins TRBV29-1 and TRBJ1-2; 7 bases agree with TRBD1. Per the germline V gene, CDR1 is SQVTM and CDR2 is ANQGSEA. V was pared by 7 bases and J by 8 bases, with 7 bases of the junction left unmatched. There are 11 residues in the CDR3. The CDR3 spells CSAAGGKGYTF. DNA of the CDR3: TGCAGCGCCGCAGGGGGTAAAGGCTACACCTTC.

V usage is TRBV20-1 and J usage is TRBJ2-2; 7 nucleotides agree with TRBD1. Germline trimming cut 7 bases from V and 7 bases from J; bases unmatched to any gene: 12. This CDR3 comprises 14 residues. From germline, CDR1 is DFQATT and CDR2 SNEGSKA (reference sequence). CDR3 sequence reads: CSVRSPTGFGELFF. In nucleotides, the CDR3 is TGCAGTGTTAGGTCTCCGACAGGGTTCGGGGAGCTGTTTTTT.

This chain connects TRBV10-3 to TRBJ1-2; D is possibly TRBD1 (5 bases). Trimming removed 8 bases at V and 8 bases at J, with 9 bases between. The CDR3 consists of 10 residues. Looked up from germline, CDR1 is ENHRY and CDR2 is SYGVKD. The DNA of the CDR3 is TGTGCCATCTCAGGGATCGGCTACACCTTC. It translates to CAISGIGYTF.

This chain joins TRBV25-1 and TRBJ1-6; no reliable D call. The germline gives CDR1 MGHDK, CDR2 SYGVNS. The CDR3 runs to 18 residues. Trimming left V 5 bases short and J 6 bases short, with 23 bases between. CDR3 region: CASSPLLRAFGRNSPLHF. The CDR3 DNA reads TGTGCCAGCAGTCCCCTACTTCGCGCGTTCGGTCGTAATTCACCCCTCCACTTT. The whole variable domain, filled in from reference TRBV25-1 and TRBJ1-6, reads EADIYQTPRYLVIGTGKKITLECSQTMGHDKMYWYQQDPGMELHLIHYSYGVNSTEKGDLSSESTVSRIRTEHFPLTLESARPSHTSQYLCASSPLLRAFGRNSPLHFGNGTRLTVT.

V usage is TRBV10-3 and J usage is TRBJ1-1, with a possible D match to TRBD1 (5 bases). With 3 bases removed from V and 3 bases from J, the gap between germline ends came to 14 bases. This CDR3 is 15 amino acids long. The germline CDR1 and CDR2 sequences are ENHRY and SYGVKD. The CDR3 sequence is CAISELRARDTEAFF. The CDR3 DNA follows: TGTGCCATCAGTGAACTACGGGCCAGGGACACTGAAGCTTTCTTT.

J is TRBJ2-3 and V is TRBV15; 7 bases are shared with TRBD2. With V trimmed by 3 bases and J by 3 bases, 6 bases remained unmatched. The CDR3 is 15 residues long. CDR1 is LNHNV and CDR2 is YYDKDF in the germline V gene (reference sequence). The CDR3 loop reads CATSSDLRETDTQYF. The CDR3 DNA follows: TGTGCCACCAGCAGCGACTTGCGGGAGACAGATACGCAGTATTTT.

Comments on this clonotype: A much larger clone differs from this one at a single base, so this may be a read error. This rearrangement joins TRBV5-5 to TRBJ2-5; TRBD1 aligns across 9 bases. The CDR3 totals 15 residues. Germline lookup yields CDR1 SGHKS and CDR2 YYEKEE (reference sequence). In nucleotides, the CDR3 is TGCGCCAGCAGCCAGGTGGGACAGGGCGGAAAGACCCAGTACTTC. Translating it yields CASSQVGQGGKTQYF.

This clonotype was seen repeatedly, ten times or more. CDR3 coding DNA: TGCAGCGTGGGCGAGGGTGTGGAGCAGTACTTC. Translation gives CSVGEGVEQYF. V and J are TRBV29-1 and TRBJ2-7; the D gene is possibly TRBD2 (5 bases). V lost 6 bases to trimming and J lost 7 bases, with 13 bases between them. CDR3 length: 11 residues. Germline V CDR1 and CDR2: SQVTM, ANQGSEA.